The 14 T cell receptor beta chains below come from one sample, sequenced in a study of CD8+ T cells in alopecia areata. Following RNA extraction, reverse transcription yielded cDNA that acted as the sequencing template. Using immunoSEQ multiplex PCR, the repertoire was profiled, and TCRdb retains in-frame clones only, with some absent. The sample lists 200,000 or so clones, approximately 61% seen once, with 0.45% in the top ten. The specimen comprised CD4+ T cells sorted from blood, sampled at week 0. These receptors were obtained from a human donor with alopecia areata.

This clone occurred a few times. The chain has TRBV5-1 and TRBJ2-3; D is uncertain. This CDR3 spans 14 amino acids. Germline CDR1 reads SGHRS; CDR2 reads YFSETQ. V was shortened by 2 bases and J by 5 bases, with 12 bases between the two germline ends. The CDR3 here is CASSFSATRDTQYF. The CDR3 nucleotides are TGCGCCAGCAGCTTCTCGGCCACGCGAGATACGCAGTATTTT.

This rearrangement joins TRBV5-6 to TRBJ2-7; D may be TRBD1 (5 bases). This CDR3 has 16 amino acids. The V gene's germline CDR1 is SGHDT and CDR2 YYEEEE. The V end lost 4 bases, the J end lost 1 base, and 18 bases lay between the germline ends. CDR3 DNA sequence: TGTGCCAGCAGCCTAGGACATCCGAGAACGTCCTACGAGCAGTACTTC. This gives the protein CASSLGHPRTSYEQYF.

The CDR3 region has the DNA TGCGCCAGCAGCCAACCTACGGGGACCCAGTACTTC. This encodes CASSQPTGTQYF. The genes are TRBV4-1 and TRBJ2-5; D call uncertain. The CDR3 runs 12 residues. Between the trimmed V and J ends, which lost 2 bases and 7 bases, there was a span of 8 bases. CDR1 is MGHRA and CDR2 is YSYEKL in the germline V gene.

The CDR3 bases are TGCGCCAGCAGCCAAGTCGGGGTAACTGAAGCTTTCTTT. Translated: CASSQVGVTEAFF. The chain has TRBV4-1 and TRBJ1-1; D call uncertain. Looked up from germline, CDR1 is MGHRA and CDR2 is YSYEKL. The length of the CDR3 is 13 residues. Trimming cost V 1 base and J 5 bases, with 8 bases left between them.

This clone is termed medium-sized (0.01 to 0.1%). Distinct nucleotide sequences in the sample also encode this CDR3. V is TRBV2 and J is TRBJ2-5; unclear D gene. Germline CDR1 is SNHLY and CDR2 is FYNNEI. V was cut by 6 bases and J by 5 bases, with 4 bases left in between. CDR3 length: 10 amino acids. CDR3 residues: CASRVETQYF. The CDR3 DNA sequence: TGTGCCAGCAGAGTGGAGACCCAGTACTTC. The full variable domain, completed using reference TRBV2 and TRBJ2-5, is EPEVTQTPSHQVTQMGQEVILRCVPISNHLYFYWYRQILGQKVEFLVSFYNNEISEKSEIFDDQFSVERPDGSNFTLKIRSTKLEDSAMYFCASRVETQYFGPGTRLLVL.

This clone has more than one count but fewer than ten. J is TRBJ2-1 and V is TRBV5-8, with D maybe TRBD2 (7 bases). The CDR3 is 19 amino acids. Trimming stripped 4 bases from V and 7 bases from J, with 30 bases between. Germline V lookup: CDR1 SGHTS, CDR2 YDEGEE. The CDR3 coding sequence is TGTGCCAGCAGCCCCGGGACACATTTAAAAAAGCGGGATCTTAATGAGCAGTTCTTC. Translating gives CASSPGTHLKKRDLNEQFF. Complete variable domain (other parts from reference TRBV5-8 and TRBJ2-1): EAGVTQSPTHLIKTRGQQATLRCSPISGHTSVYWYQQALGLGLQFLLWYDEGEERNRGNFPPRFSGRQFPNYSSELNVNALELEDSALYLCASSPGTHLKKRDLNEQFFGPGTRLTVL.

The rearrangement uses TRBV5-4 and TRBJ1-2; 9 nucleotides agree with TRBD1. This CDR3 comprises 17 residues. The trim removed 4 bases at V and 2 bases at J, leaving 12 bases unmatched. Per germline, CDR1 SGHNT and CDR2 YYREEE (reference sequence). The CDR3 DNA follows: TGTGCCAGCAGCCGGGCGATGGGACAGGGACTGAACTATGGCTACACCTTC. Protein sequence: CASSRAMGQGLNYGYTF.

A remark on this clone: It is unclear where the CDR3 begins or ends on the DNA, so no DNA is shown, and the CDR3 is as TCRdb lists it. V gene TRBV29-1 combines with J gene TRBJ1-1; the listed D gene, TRBD1, was not tested against the DNA. The CDR3 numbers 11 amino acids, ends counted. Germline loops: CDR1 SQVTM, CDR2 ANQGSEA. The CDR3 protein is CSVGEGAEALF.

V is TRBV27 and J is TRBJ2-3; 7 bases map to TRBD2. Germline lookup yields CDR1 MNHEY and CDR2 SMNVEV (reference sequence). Trimming at V came to 3 bases and at J to 3 bases, leaving 3 bases not matched to a gene. The CDR3 has 14 amino acids. CDR3 amino acids: CASSFWRETDTQYF. In DNA form, the CDR3 reads TGTGCCAGCAGTTTTTGGCGGGAGACAGATACGCAGTATTTT.

The chain joins TRBV25-1 to TRBJ2-2; tentatively, D is TRBD1 (5 bases). Trimming took off 9 bases at V and 1 base at J, with 15 bases between the two ends. Germline assignment: CDR1 MGHDK and CDR2 SYGVNS. This CDR3 region has 15 residues. The CDR3 region is CASLGAGWNTGELFF. The DNA for the CDR3 is TGTGCCAGTCTTGGGGCAGGCTGGAACACCGGGGAGCTGTTTTTT.

This clone has only a few counts. V is TRBV15 and J is TRBJ1-1; D not resolved. Germline assignment: CDR1 LNHNV and CDR2 YYDKDF (reference sequence). This CDR3 has 13 residues. The germline V and J ends were trimmed by 3 bases and 1 base, with 6 bases remaining between them. In DNA, the CDR3 is TGTGCCACCAGCAGGGGAGAGAACACTGAAGCTTTCTTT. This encodes CATSRGENTEAFF.

This clone was seen once. The chain carries TRBV30 and TRBJ2-7; D might be TRBD1 (6 bases). This CDR3 has 14 amino acids. Trimming cost V 0 bases and J 0 bases, with 9 bases left between them. Germline CDR1 and CDR2: GTSNPN and SVGIG (reference sequence). The CDR3 DNA reads as TGTGCCTGGAGTGTACGACAGGTCTCCTACGAGCAGTACTTC. Translated: CAWSVRQVSYEQYF.

This chain uses TRBV11-2 with TRBJ2-7; weak D call: TRBD1 (5 bases). The CDR3 length is 14 residues. Per the germline V gene, CDR1 is SGHAT and CDR2 is FQNNGV. V lost 4 bases, J lost 5 bases, and 15 bases lay in between. The DNA of the CDR3 is TGTGCCAGCAGCTCTCAACCAGGGAAGAACGAGCAGTACTTC. Translated, it gives CASSSQPGKNEQYF.

Only a few counts were recorded for this clone. The rearrangement links TRBV2 to TRBJ1-5; TRBD1 aligns across 7 bases. Germline assignment: CDR1 SNHLY and CDR2 FYNNEI. The V and J ends lost 3 bases and 4 bases, in that order; junction bases with no gene match: 0. The CDR3 contains 13 residues. CDR3 in DNA: TGTGCCAGCAGTGACAGGGGGAATCAGCCCCAGCATTTT. It encodes CASSDRGNQPQHF.